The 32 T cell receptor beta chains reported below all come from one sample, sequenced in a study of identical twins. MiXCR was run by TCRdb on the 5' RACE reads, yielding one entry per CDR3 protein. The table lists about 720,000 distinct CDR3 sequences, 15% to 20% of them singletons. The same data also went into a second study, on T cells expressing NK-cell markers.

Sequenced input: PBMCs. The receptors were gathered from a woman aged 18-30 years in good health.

This chain's CDR3 is CASSLDREGDIQYF. The CDR3 nucleotides read TGTGCCAGCAGCTTAGACAGGGAGGGAGACATTCAGTACTTC. The chain carries TRBV11-2 and TRBJ2-4, with 7 bases identical to TRBD2. The CDR3 contains 14 residues. V lost 0 bases, J lost 8 bases, and 4 bases stayed unmatched. CDR1 and CDR2 from the germline V gene are SGHAT and FQNNGV. The complete variable domain, with remaining parts taken from reference TRBV11-2 and TRBJ2-4, reads EAGVAQSPRYKIIEKRQSVAFWCNPISGHATLYWYQQILGQGPKLLIQFQNNGVVDDSQLPKDRFSAERLKGVDSTLKIQPAKLEDSAVYLCASSLDREGDIQYFGAGTRLSVL.

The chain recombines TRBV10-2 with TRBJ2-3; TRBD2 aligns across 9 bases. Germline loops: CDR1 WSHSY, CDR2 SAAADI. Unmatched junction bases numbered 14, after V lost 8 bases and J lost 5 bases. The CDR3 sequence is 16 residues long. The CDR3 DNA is TGCGCCAGCCAGGGGGTACGCGGGGGGGTCGGAGATACGCAGTATTTT. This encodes CASQGVRGGVGDTQYF.

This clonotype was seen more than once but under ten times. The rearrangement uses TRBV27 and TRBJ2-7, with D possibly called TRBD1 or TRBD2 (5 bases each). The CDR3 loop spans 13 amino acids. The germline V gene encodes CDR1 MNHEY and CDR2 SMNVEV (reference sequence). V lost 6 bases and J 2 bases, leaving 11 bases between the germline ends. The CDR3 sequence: CASRRDGPYEQYF. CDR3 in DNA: TGTGCCAGCAGAAGGGACGGACCCTACGAGCAGTACTTC.

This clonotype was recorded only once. CDR3 sequence reads: CSARSTAGTRNYNEQFF. Written as DNA, the CDR3 is TGCAGTGCTAGGTCCACAGCGGGGACCAGAAACTACAATGAGCAGTTCTTC. The chain has TRBV20-1 and TRBJ2-1; 7 bases agree with TRBD2. CDR1 is DFQATT and CDR2 is SNEGSKA in the germline V gene (reference sequence). V was pared by 3 bases and J by 3 bases, with 14 bases of the junction left unmatched. CDR3 length equals 17 residues.

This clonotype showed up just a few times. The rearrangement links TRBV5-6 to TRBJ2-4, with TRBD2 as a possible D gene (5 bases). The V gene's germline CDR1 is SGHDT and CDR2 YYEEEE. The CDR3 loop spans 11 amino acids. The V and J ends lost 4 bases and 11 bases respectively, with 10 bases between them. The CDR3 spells CASSDYTVQYF. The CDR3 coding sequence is TGTGCCAGCAGCGACTATACGGTTCAGTACTTC.

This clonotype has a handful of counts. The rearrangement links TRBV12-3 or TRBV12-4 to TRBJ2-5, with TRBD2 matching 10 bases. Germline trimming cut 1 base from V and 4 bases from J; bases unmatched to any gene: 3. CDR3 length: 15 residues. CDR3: CASSLVAGGGETQYF. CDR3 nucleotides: TGTGCCAGCAGTTTAGTAGCGGGGGGAGGAGAGACCCAGTACTTC.

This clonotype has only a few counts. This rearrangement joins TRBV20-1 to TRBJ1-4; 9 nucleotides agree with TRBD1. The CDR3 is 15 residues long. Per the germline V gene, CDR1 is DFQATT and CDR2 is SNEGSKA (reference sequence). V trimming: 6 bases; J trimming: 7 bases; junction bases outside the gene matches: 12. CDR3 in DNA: TGCAGTGCCTCGACTAGCGGGACAGGGCGTGAAAAACTGTTTTTT. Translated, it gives CSASTSGTGREKLFF.

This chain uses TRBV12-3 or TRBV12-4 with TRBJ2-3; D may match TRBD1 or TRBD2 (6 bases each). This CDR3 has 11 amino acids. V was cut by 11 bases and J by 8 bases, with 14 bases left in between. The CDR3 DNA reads TGTGCCGGCTCCGGGGGCGGTACGCAGTATTTT. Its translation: CAGSGGGTQYF.

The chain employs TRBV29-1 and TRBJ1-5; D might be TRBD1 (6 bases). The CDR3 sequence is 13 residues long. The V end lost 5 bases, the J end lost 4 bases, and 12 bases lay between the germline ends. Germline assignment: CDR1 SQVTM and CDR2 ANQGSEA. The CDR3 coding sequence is TGCAGCGTTACGCCAGGGGCTAATCAGCCCCAGCATTTT. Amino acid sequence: CSVTPGANQPQHF.

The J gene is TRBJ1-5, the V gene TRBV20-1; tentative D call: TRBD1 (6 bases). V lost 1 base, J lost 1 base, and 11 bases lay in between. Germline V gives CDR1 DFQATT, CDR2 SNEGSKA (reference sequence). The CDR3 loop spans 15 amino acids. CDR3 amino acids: CSARGPGASNQPQHF. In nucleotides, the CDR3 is TGCAGTGCTAGAGGTCCAGGGGCGAGCAATCAGCCCCAGCATTTT.

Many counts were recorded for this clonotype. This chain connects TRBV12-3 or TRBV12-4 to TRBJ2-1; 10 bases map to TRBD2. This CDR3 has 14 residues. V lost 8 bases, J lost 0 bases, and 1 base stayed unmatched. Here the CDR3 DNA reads TGTGCCAGCGTAGCGGGAGGCTCCTACAATGAGCAGTTCTTC. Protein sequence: CASVAGGSYNEQFF.

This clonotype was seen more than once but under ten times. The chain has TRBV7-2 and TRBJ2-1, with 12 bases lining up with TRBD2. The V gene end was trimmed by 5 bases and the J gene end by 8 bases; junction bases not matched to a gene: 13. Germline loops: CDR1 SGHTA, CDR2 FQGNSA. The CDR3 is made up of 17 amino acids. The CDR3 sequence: CASSLSPSGRVRDEQFF. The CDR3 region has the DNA TGTGCCAGCAGCCTCTCTCCTAGCGGGAGGGTAAGGGATGAGCAGTTCTTC.

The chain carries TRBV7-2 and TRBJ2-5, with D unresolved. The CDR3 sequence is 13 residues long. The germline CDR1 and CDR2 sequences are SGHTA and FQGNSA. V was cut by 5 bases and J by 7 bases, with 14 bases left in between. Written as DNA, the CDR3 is TGTGCCAGCAGCCCCACAGTGACCGGGACCCAGTACTTC. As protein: CASSPTVTGTQYF.

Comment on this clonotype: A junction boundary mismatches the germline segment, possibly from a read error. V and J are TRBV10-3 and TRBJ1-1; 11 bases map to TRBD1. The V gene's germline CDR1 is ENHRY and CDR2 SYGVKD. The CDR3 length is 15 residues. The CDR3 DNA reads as TGTGCCATCAGTGGATCGGGGGACAGGGGGACTGAGGCTTTCTTT. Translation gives CAISGSGDRGTEAFF.

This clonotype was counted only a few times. DNA of the CDR3: TGTGCCAGCAGCCCAACAGGGTTCAACGAGCAGTACTTC. It specifies CASSPTGFNEQYF. The chain couples TRBV7-2 to TRBJ2-7; the D gene is possibly TRBD1 (6 bases). The V gene's germline CDR1 is SGHTA and CDR2 FQGNSA. V dropped 5 bases and J dropped 5 bases, with 13 bases sitting between them. The CDR3 consists of 13 residues. Drawing the rest from reference TRBV7-2 and TRBJ2-7, the complete variable domain is GAGVSQSPSNKVTEKGKDVELRCDPISGHTALYWYRQSLGQGLEFLIYFQGNSAPDKSGLPSDRFSAERTGGSVSTLTIQRTQQEDSAVYLCASSPTGFNEQYFGPGTRLTVT.

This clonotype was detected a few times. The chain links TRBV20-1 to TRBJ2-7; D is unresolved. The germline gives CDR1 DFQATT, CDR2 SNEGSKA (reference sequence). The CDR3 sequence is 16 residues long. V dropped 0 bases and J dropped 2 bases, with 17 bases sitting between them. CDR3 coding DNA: TGCAGTGCTAGAGATCGGGTCGTACACGAACCCTACGAGCAGTACTTC. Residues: CSARDRVVHEPYEQYF.

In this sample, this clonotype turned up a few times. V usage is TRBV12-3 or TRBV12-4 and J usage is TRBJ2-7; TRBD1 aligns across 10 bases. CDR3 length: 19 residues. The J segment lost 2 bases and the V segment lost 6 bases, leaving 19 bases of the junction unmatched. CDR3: CASSTSWNDRGLHAYEQYF. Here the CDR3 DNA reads TGTGCCAGCAGCACCTCTTGGAACGACAGGGGGCTTCATGCCTACGAGCAGTACTTC.

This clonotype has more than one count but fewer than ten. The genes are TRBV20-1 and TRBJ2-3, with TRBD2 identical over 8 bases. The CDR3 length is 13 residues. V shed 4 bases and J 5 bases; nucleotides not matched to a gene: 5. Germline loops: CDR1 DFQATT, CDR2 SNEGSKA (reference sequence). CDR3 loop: CSATGGARDTQYF. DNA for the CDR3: TGCAGTGCTACCGGGGGGGCCAGAGATACGCAGTATTTT.

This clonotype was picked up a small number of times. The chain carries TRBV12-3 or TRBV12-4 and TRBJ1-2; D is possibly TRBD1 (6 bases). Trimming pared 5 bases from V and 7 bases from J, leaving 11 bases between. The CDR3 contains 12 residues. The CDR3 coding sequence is TGTGCCAGCAGTCCCGGACAGAGTGGCTACACCTTC. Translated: CASSPGQSGYTF.

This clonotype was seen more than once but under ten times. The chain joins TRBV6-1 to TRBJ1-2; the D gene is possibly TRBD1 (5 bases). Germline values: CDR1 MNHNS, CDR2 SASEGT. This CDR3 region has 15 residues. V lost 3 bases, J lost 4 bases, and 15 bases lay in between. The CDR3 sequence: CASSDSGTGIYGYTF. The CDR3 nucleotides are TGTGCCAGCAGTGATTCCGGGACTGGGATCTATGGCTACACCTTC.

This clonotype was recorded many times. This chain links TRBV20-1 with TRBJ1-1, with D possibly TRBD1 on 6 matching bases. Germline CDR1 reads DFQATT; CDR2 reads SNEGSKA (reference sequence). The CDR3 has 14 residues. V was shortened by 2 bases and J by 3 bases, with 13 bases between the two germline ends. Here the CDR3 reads CSARMGHGYTEAFF. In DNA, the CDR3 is TGCAGTGCTAGAATGGGACACGGATACACTGAAGCTTTCTTT.

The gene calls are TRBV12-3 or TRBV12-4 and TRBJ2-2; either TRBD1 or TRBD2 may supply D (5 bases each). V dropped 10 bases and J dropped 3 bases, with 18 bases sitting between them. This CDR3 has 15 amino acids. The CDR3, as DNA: TGTGCCACCTCCCCCTCGGGGCGTGACACCGGGGAGCTGTTTTTT. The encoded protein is CATSPSGRDTGELFF.

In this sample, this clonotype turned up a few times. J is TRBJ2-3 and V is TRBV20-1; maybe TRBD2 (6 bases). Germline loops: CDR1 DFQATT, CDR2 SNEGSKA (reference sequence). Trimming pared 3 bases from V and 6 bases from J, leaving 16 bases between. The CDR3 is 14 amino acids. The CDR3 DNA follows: TGCAGTGCTAGGGGGCGGGGTCCTGGGGATACGCAGTATTTT. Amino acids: CSARGRGPGDTQYF.

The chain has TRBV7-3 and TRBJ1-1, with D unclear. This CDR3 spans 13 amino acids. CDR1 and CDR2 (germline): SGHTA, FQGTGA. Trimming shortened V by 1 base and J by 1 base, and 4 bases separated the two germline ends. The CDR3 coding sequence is TGTGCCAGCAGCTTAAAGAGGAACACTGAAGCTTTCTTT. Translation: CASSLKRNTEAFF.

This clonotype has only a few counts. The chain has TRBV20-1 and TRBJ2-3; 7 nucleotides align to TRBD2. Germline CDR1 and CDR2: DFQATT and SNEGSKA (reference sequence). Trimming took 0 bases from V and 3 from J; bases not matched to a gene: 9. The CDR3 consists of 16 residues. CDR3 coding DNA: TGCAGTGCTAGAGATCTCCTAGCGGCCTATACAGATACGCAGTATTTT. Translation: CSARDLLAAYTDTQYF.

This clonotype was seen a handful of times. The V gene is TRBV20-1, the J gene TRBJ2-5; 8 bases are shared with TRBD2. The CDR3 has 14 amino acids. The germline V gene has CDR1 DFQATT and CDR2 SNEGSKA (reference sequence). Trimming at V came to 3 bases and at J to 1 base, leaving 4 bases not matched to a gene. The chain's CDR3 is CSASGGEFQETQYF. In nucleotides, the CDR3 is TGCAGTGCTAGCGGGGGGGAGTTCCAAGAGACCCAGTACTTC.

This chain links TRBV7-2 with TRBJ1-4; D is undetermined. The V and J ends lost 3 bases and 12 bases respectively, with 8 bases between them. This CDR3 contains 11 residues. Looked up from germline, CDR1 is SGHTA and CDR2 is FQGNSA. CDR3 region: CASSFHSQLFF. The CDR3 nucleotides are TGTGCCAGCAGCTTCCACAGTCAACTGTTTTTT.

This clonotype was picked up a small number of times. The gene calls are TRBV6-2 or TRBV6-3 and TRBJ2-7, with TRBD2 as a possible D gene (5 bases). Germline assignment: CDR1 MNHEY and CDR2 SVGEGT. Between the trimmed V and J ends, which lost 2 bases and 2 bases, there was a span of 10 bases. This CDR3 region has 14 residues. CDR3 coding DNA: TGTGCCAGCAGTTACGGGCGGGCCCCCTACGAGCAGTACTTC. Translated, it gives CASSYGRAPYEQYF.

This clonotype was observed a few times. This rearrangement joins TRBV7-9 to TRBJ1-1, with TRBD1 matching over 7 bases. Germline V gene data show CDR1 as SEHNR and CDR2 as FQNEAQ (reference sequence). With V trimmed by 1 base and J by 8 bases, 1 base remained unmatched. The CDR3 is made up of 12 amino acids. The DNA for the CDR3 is TGTGCCAGCAGCTTAGAGGGGGCAGAAGCTTTCTTT. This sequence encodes CASSLEGAEAFF.

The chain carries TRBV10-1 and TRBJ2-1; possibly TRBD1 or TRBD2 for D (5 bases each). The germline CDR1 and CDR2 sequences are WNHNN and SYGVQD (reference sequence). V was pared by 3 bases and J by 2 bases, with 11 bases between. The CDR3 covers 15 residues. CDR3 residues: CASSDGATTYNEQFF. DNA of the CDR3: TGCGCCAGCAGTGACGGGGCCACCACCTACAATGAGCAGTTCTTC.

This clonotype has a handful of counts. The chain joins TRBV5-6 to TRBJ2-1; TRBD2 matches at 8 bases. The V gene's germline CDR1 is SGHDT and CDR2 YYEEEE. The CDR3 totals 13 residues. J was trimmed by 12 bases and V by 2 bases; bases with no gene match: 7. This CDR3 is CASSFPGGERQFF. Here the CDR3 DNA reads TGTGCCAGCAGCTTCCCCGGGGGGGAAAGGCAGTTCTTC.

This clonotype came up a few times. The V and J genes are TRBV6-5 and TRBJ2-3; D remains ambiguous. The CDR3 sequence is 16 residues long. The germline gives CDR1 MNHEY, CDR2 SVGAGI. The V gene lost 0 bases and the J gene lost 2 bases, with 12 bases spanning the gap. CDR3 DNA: TGTGCCAGCAGTTACTCGGTCCCAGGCTCCACAGATACGCAGTATTTT. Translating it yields CASSYSVPGSTDTQYF.